The clone carrying this T cell receptor (beta chain) appeared a few times. The data were taken from a study of molecular identifiers for immune sequencing clone quantification. Previously described methods and listed TCR primers were used for bulk TCR libraries. One entry per CDR3 protein, called by TCRdb with MiXCR from the PCR reads. The sample consists of more than 550,000 distinct CDR3 sequences, about 25% of them appearing once. The CDR3 extends over 14 amino acids. Germline V gene lookup returns CDR1 LNHDA and CDR2 SQIVND (reference sequence). Trimming shortened V by 3 bases and J by 0 bases, and 9 bases separated the two germline ends.

Sequenced input: naive CD8+ T cells from blood, with Jurkat cell RNA spiked in. Subset noted: FACS-sorted CD8+CD4-CCR7+CD45RA+ naive T cells. This TCR was sampled from a human donor in good health. Some libraries in this study had Jurkat cell RNA spiked in. The chain joins TRBV19 to TRBJ2-7; D may be TRBD1 (6 bases). In nucleotides, the CDR3 is TGTGCCAGTAGTATTCCAGGGGCCTCCTACGAGCAGTACTTC. It specifies CASSIPGASYEQYF.